A selection of T cell receptor beta chains follows, all from one sample in a study of blood T cell repertoires in COVID-19. TCRdb's table, derived via immunoSEQ multiplex PCR, lists solely in-frame clones and lacks some. The top ten hold 0.5% to 0.65% of the sample, which has about 150,000 clones, 80% seen once. Sequenced material: peripheral blood. These receptors were collected from a man between 60 and 75 years old with acute or convalescent COVID-19. Both conserved end residues are part of each CDR3. Each record gives: J gene, D gene, CDR3 length, clone size, V gene, CDR3 protein, CDR3 DNA. D genes are given only for firm matches. Clone size, where shown, is once, few, many, or a class for clones that have expanded.

J gene: TRBJ2-1; D gene: -; CDR3 length: 16; clone size: -; V gene: TRBV5-8; CDR3 protein: CASSESGSLHYNEQFF; CDR3 DNA: TGTGCCAGCAGTGAATCGGGTTCCCTTCATTACAATGAGCAGTTCTTC
J gene: TRBJ2-6; D gene: TRBD1; CDR3 length: 17; clone size: -; V gene: TRBV7-3; CDR3 protein: CASSFRGGHSGANVLTF; CDR3 DNA: TGTGCCAGCAGCTTCAGAGGGGGCCACTCTGGGGCCAACGTCCTGACTTTC
J gene: TRBJ1-1; D gene: TRBD1; CDR3 length: 16; clone size: -; V gene: TRBV25-1; CDR3 protein: CASSESRTGVGTEAFF; CDR3 DNA: TGTGCCAGCAGTGAATCGAGGACAGGGGTGGGCACTGAAGCTTTCTTT
J gene: TRBJ2-2; D gene: -; CDR3 length: 17; clone size: -; V gene: TRBV7-6; CDR3 protein: CASSLDPTARGIGELFF; CDR3 DNA: TGTGCCAGCAGCTTAGACCCGACGGCAAGGGGCATCGGGGAGCTGTTTTTT
J gene: TRBJ2-2; D gene: -; CDR3 length: 13; clone size: -; V gene: TRBV7-2; CDR3 protein: CASSLKLSGELFF; CDR3 DNA: TGTGCCAGCAGCTTAAAGCTATCCGGGGAGCTGTTTTTT
J gene: TRBJ2-1; D gene: TRBD1; CDR3 length: 18; clone size: -; V gene: TRBV24-1; CDR3 protein: CATSDYPTRQGRNNEQFF; CDR3 DNA: TGTGCCACCAGTGACTACCCCACGAGACAGGGACGAAACAATGAGCAGTTCTTC
J gene: TRBJ2-7; D gene: -; CDR3 length: 12; clone size: few; V gene: TRBV7-9; CDR3 protein: CASSRGPYEQYF; CDR3 DNA: TGTGCCAGCAGCAGAGGGCCCTACGAGCAGTACTTC
J gene: TRBJ2-5; D gene: TRBD2; CDR3 length: 16; clone size: -; V gene: TRBV9; CDR3 protein: CASSAGLAGPQETQYF; CDR3 DNA: TGTGCCAGCAGCGCCGGACTAGCGGGACCCCAAGAGACCCAGTACTTC
J gene: TRBJ1-6; D gene: -; CDR3 length: 16; clone size: -; V gene: TRBV18; CDR3 protein: CASSLGLLTGYSPLHF; CDR3 DNA: TGTGCCAGCTCACTCGGACTTCTTACAGGGTATTCACCCCTCCACTTT
J gene: TRBJ2-1; D gene: -; CDR3 length: 15; clone size: -; V gene: TRBV18; CDR3 protein: CASSLRQATNNEQFF; CDR3 DNA: TGTGCCAGCTCACTACGACAGGCCACTAACAATGAGCAGTTCTTC
J gene: TRBJ2-2; D gene: TRBD1; CDR3 length: 15; clone size: -; V gene: TRBV9; CDR3 protein: CASSVGQGVTGELFF; CDR3 DNA: TGTGCCAGCAGCGTAGGACAGGGTGTCACCGGGGAGCTGTTTTTT
J gene: TRBJ1-2; D gene: TRBD1; CDR3 length: 16; clone size: -; V gene: TRBV7-2; CDR3 protein: CASSVTSRGRAYGYTF; CDR3 DNA: TGTGCCAGCAGCGTAACCAGCAGGGGGCGCGCCTATGGCTACACCTTC
J gene: TRBJ1-6; D gene: TRBD1; CDR3 length: 15; clone size: -; V gene: TRBV2; CDR3 protein: CASSGMDRANSPLHF; CDR3 DNA: TGTGCCAGCAGTGGGATGGACAGGGCTAATTCACCCCTCCACTTT